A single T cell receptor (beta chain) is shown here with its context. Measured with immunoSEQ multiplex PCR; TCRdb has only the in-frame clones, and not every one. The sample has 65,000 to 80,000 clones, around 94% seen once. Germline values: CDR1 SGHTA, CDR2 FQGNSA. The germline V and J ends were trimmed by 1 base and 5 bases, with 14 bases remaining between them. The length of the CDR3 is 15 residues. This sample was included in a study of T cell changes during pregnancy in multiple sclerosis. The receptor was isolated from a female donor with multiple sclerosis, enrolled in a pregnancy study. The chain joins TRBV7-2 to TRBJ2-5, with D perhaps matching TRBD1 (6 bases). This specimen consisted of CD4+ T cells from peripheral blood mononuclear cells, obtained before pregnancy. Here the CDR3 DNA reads TGTGCCAGCAGCTTAGAACAGGGTCGAGGGGAGACCCAGTACTTC. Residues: CASSLEQGRGETQYF.